This entry describes one T cell receptor beta chain. Germline CDR1 reads MNHEY; CDR2 reads SVGAGI. The CDR3 has 15 amino acids. Trimming pared 5 bases from V and 0 bases from J, leaving 12 bases between. This sample is part of a study of T cells in Graves' hyperthyroidism and ophthalmopathy. Amplification of TCR beta CDR3 regions used RNA as the template. A set of HTBI primers served as the primers for a first-round RT-PCR of the TCR CDR3. TCRdb re-derived calls from the multiplex PCR reads in MiXCR, one entry per CDR3 protein. The table includes about 98,000 distinct CDR3 sequences, about 40% detected once. Patients with uncontrolled infections, other autoimmune diseases, pregnancy or lactation were excluded.

The V call is TRBV6-5, the J call TRBJ2-3; no clear D. The sequenced sample was peripheral blood or thyroid tissue (not recorded which). The sequence was obtained from a woman in her 30s with Graves' hyperthyroidism. DNA for the CDR3: TGTGCCAGCAGTGATTTAGATACTAGCACAGATACGCAGTATTTT. Encoded protein: CASSDLDTSTDTQYF.